These 16 T cell receptor beta chains share one sample of origin, sequenced in a study of T cells after yellow fever vaccination. TCRdb ran MiXCR on the 5' RACE reads and lists one entry per CDR3 protein. Counted here are hundreds of thousands of distinct CDR3 sequences, 9% to 15% occurring once; the ten biggest clones make up just under 15%. The sequenced sample was PBMCs, obtained on the day of the yellow fever booster vaccination. Receptors were obtained from a young man who received the YFV17D yellow fever vaccine.

V gene TRBV28 combines with J gene TRBJ2-7; no reliable D call. Germline-derived CDR1 and CDR2 are MDHEN and SYDVKM. This CDR3 is 14 amino acids long. V lost 3 bases, J lost 0 bases, and 9 bases lay in between. CDR3 DNA sequence: TGTGCCAGCAGTTTTCTCCCACCCTCCTACGAGCAGTACTTC. It encodes CASSFLPPSYEQYF.

V usage is TRBV4-3 and J usage is TRBJ2-3; D gene ambiguous. This CDR3 has 14 amino acids. V was shortened by 0 bases and J by 4 bases, with 8 bases between the two germline ends. The germline V gene has CDR1 LGHNA and CDR2 YSLEER. CDR3 bases: TGCGCCAGCAGCCAAGATCGCGGTCCAGATACGCAGTATTTT. Translation: CASSQDRGPDTQYF.

For this clonotype: An end of the junction does not agree with germline; a read error may underlie this. The J gene is TRBJ1-1, the V gene TRBV7-9, with D maybe TRBD1 (6 bases). Germline CDR1 and CDR2: SEHNR and FQNEAQ (reference sequence). The CDR3 runs to 10 residues. Here the CDR3 DNA reads TGTGGCAGCGAGGGGGCTGAAGCTTTCTTT. This sequence encodes CGSEGAEAFF.

A remark on this clonotype: One junction end disagrees with the germline gene, perhaps due to a read error. The V and J genes are TRBV20-1 and TRBJ2-5; D gene ambiguous. Germline CDR1 reads DFQATT; CDR2 reads SNEGSKA (reference sequence). The CDR3 length is 15 residues. CDR3 protein: CRARAPEGLLETQYF. In DNA, the CDR3 is TGCCGTGCTAGAGCCCCAGAAGGGTTGCTAGAGACCCAGTACTTC.

CDR3 coding DNA: TGTGCCAGCAGCTGGGGGACTCCAGATACGCAGTATTTT. This encodes CASSWGTPDTQYF. This rearrangement joins TRBV5-6 to TRBJ2-3; D may be TRBD2 (6 bases). Germline V CDR1 and CDR2: SGHDT, YYEEEE. Trimming shortened V by 3 bases and J by 4 bases, and 9 bases separated the two germline ends. The CDR3 spans 13 residues. Full variable domain (outside the CDR3, taken from reference TRBV5-6 and TRBJ2-3): DAGVTQSPTHLIKTRGQQVTLRCSPKSGHDTVSWYQQALGQGPQFIFQYYEEEERQRGNFPDRFSGHQFPNYSSELNVNALLLGDSALYLCASSWGTPDTQYFGPGTRLTVL.

CDR3 sequence (DNA): TGTGCCAGCAGCCCCATGGGAAGTCAGACCTACGAGCAGTACTTC. Encoded protein: CASSPMGSQTYEQYF. The chain joins TRBV28 to TRBJ2-7; D unclear. The length of the CDR3 is 15 residues. Trimming took 6 bases from V and 2 from J, leaving 17 bases between them. Germline loops: CDR1 MDHEN, CDR2 SYDVKM.

The chain links TRBV20-1 to TRBJ2-1; the D is unclear. V was cut by 0 bases and J by 4 bases, with 19 bases left in between. Germline-derived CDR1 and CDR2 are DFQATT and SNEGSKA (reference sequence). The CDR3 length is 17 residues. Here the CDR3 reads CSARDLRPIGMYNEQFF. In nucleotides, the CDR3 is TGCAGTGCTAGAGATCTTAGACCCATTGGTATGTACAATGAGCAGTTCTTC.

The chain couples TRBV20-1 to TRBJ2-7, with D possibly TRBD2 on 5 matching bases. Germline CDR1 reads DFQATT; CDR2 reads SNEGSKA (reference sequence). CDR3 size: 14 residues. Between the trimmed V and J ends, which lost 6 bases and 6 bases, there was a span of 21 bases. CDR3 in DNA: TGCAGTGCCCGGAAACTAGGTCATAGTGGCGAGCAGTACTTC. It specifies CSARKLGHSGEQYF.

This rearrangement joins TRBV7-2 to TRBJ2-3, with 8 bases that match TRBD2. Germline CDR1 reads SGHTA; CDR2 reads FQGNSA. CDR3 length: 15 amino acids. V was clipped by 2 bases and J by 2 bases; unmatched bases: 3. CDR3 loop: CASSLRAGATDTQYF. The CDR3 DNA sequence: TGTGCCAGCAGCTTACGAGCGGGAGCCACAGATACGCAGTATTTT. Full variable domain (remainder filled in from reference TRBV7-2 and TRBJ2-3): GAGVSQSPSNKVTEKGKDVELRCDPISGHTALYWYRQSLGQGLEFLIYFQGNSAPDKSGLPSDRFSAERTGGSVSTLTIQRTQQEDSAVYLCASSLRAGATDTQYFGPGTRLTVL.

J is TRBJ2-6 and V is TRBV14; the match to TRBD1 covers 9 bases. Germline lookup yields CDR1 SGHDN and CDR2 FVKESK. The V segment lost 1 base and the J segment 4 bases; nucleotides outside the gene matches: 5. There are 17 residues in the CDR3. CDR3 in amino acids: CASSQVGQGSGANVLTF. CDR3 bases: TGTGCCAGCAGCCAAGTGGGACAGGGATCAGGGGCCAACGTCCTGACTTTC.

V and J are TRBV5-1 and TRBJ2-2; 7 bases line up with TRBD1. The germline CDR1 and CDR2 sequences are SGHRS and YFSETQ. Germline trimming cut 0 bases from V and 2 bases from J; bases unmatched to any gene: 4. This CDR3 spans 16 amino acids. The chain's CDR3 is CASSLGGTANTGELFF. The CDR3 DNA reads as TGCGCCAGCAGCTTGGGTGGGACAGCCAACACCGGGGAGCTGTTTTTT.

In its sample, this clonotype was seen many times. This chain joins TRBV20-1 and TRBJ2-1; D is ambiguous. There are 15 residues in the CDR3. V dropped 1 base and J dropped 5 bases, with 15 bases sitting between them. From germline, CDR1 is DFQATT and CDR2 SNEGSKA (reference sequence). CDR3 loop: CSARVYTRIHNEQFF. CDR3 bases: TGCAGTGCTAGAGTCTATACACGGATTCACAATGAGCAGTTCTTC.

This clonotype came up a few times. This chain uses TRBV19 with TRBJ2-7; 8 bases map to TRBD1. V was clipped by 5 bases and J by 9 bases; unmatched bases: 6. The CDR3 extends over 12 amino acids. CDR1 is LNHDA, CDR2 SQIVND, per germline (reference sequence). The DNA of the CDR3 is TGTGCCAGTAGTTTCGGACAGGGCCCGCAGTACTTC. This translates into CASSFGQGPQYF.

The rearrangement uses TRBV12-3 or TRBV12-4 and TRBJ2-4; either TRBD1 or TRBD2 may supply D (5 bases each). The CDR3 runs 15 residues. V shed 7 bases and J shed 8 bases, with 21 bases lying between them. The CDR3 DNA reads as TGTGCCAGCAACCGGGACCTCATGTCCCTAGACATTCAGTACTTC. It codes for CASNRDLMSLDIQYF.

This clonotype showed up many times. J is TRBJ2-1 and V is TRBV20-1; a possible D gene is TRBD2 (5 bases). The ends were cut back, 6 bases at V and 6 bases at J, with 18 bases in the middle. CDR1 and CDR2 from the germline V gene are DFQATT and SNEGSKA (reference sequence). The CDR3 has 14 residues. Here the CDR3 DNA reads TGCAGTGCCGAAGGAGGTCGAAGAGGCAATGAGCAGTTCTTC. It codes for CSAEGGRRGNEQFF.

This clonotype was counted a few times. V usage is TRBV23-1 and J usage is TRBJ2-7; the match to TRBD2 covers 10 bases. TRBV23-1 is labeled an ORF, and its function is uncertain. The junction had 15 bases not matched to a gene; V was cut back by 4 bases and J by 3 bases. The CDR3 extends over 18 amino acids. The CDR3 DNA sequence: TGCGCCAGCAGTCCACCGGGACTAGCGTCTCCCTGCCTCTACGAGCAGTACTTC. This translates into CASSPPGLASPCLYEQYF.